This T cell receptor beta chain was documented in a study of read filtering for tumor transcriptome and immune sequencing. The library was built from 400 to 500 ng RNA with molecular barcoded adaptors for alpha/delta and beta/gamma chains. Each CDR3 protein gets one entry after TCRdb re-called the reads with MiXCR. The sample lists some 43,000 distinct CDR3 sequences; roughly 13% were seen once. Comments on this clonotype: Antigen unknown. Without the conserved terminal phenylalanine or tryptophan, this CDR3 likely stems from a read error. It is unclear where the CDR3 begins or ends on the DNA, so no DNA is shown, and the CDR3 is as TCRdb lists it.

Overall study findings and caveats: Without single-read clonotypes, shared clonotype proportions correlated more between IR-seq and RNA-seq.

The source of this sequence is a donor at least 40 years old with multiple myeloma. The sample consisted of a population of CD138-negative cells sorted from bone marrow.

The CDR3 region is CASSIRDRGYNQPQQI. The chain joins TRBV19 to TRBJ1-5; TRBD1, the table's D call, was not compared with the DNA. Germline loops: CDR1 LNHDA, CDR2 SQIVND (reference sequence). The CDR3 is 16 residues long, counting both termini.